These T cell receptor beta chains were read from a single sample in a study of regulatory T cells in long-lasting Graves disease. TCRdb reprocessed the multiplex PCR reads via MiXCR and lists one record per CDR3 protein. The table includes fewer than 650,000 distinct CDR3 sequences, about 16% detected once. These data were also filed under a second study, of T cells in Graves' hyperthyroidism and ophthalmopathy.

The sequenced sample was peripheral blood mononuclear cells (PBMCs), obtained at new diagnosis, from a patient treated with antithyroid drugs. The receptors were sampled from a man between 18 and 29 years old with Graves disease. CDR3s include the opening cysteine and the closing phenylalanine or tryptophan. D genes are given only for firm matches. Expanded clones get a size class; other rows say once, few or many, or leave the size out.

cdr3_nt,cdr3_aa,clone_size,d_call,j_call,v_call
TGTGCCTGGATCAATGACAGGGCAGGGGGCACAGATACGCAGTATTTT,CAWINDRAGGTDTQYF,many,TRBD1,TRBJ2-3,TRBV30
TGTGCCAGCAGCTTATTTGTATTACAAGAGACCCAGTACTTC,CASSLFVLQETQYF,-,-,TRBJ2-5,TRBV7-9
TGCAGTGCTGAAACAGAAACCTACGAGCAGTACTTC,CSAETETYEQYF,few,-,TRBJ2-7,TRBV20-1
TGTGCCAGCAGCCAAACAGGGGGCGCAGGGGGTAAAGAGCAGTACTTC,CASSQTGGAGGKEQYF,-,TRBD1,TRBJ2-7,TRBV3-1
TGCAGTGCCCCCAGGACAGGGACGAACACTGAAGCTTTCTTT,CSAPRTGTNTEAFF,-,TRBD1,TRBJ1-1,TRBV20-1
TGCGCCAGCAGTGACGGACGGAGCCCTGGAAACACCATATATTTT,CASSDGRSPGNTIYF,many,-,TRBJ1-3,TRBV5-1
TGTGCCAGCAGTTTAGGTCTAGCGGGACAAGAGACCCAGTACTTC,CASSLGLAGQETQYF,many,TRBD2,TRBJ2-5,TRBV5-1
TGTGCCACCAGCGCACAAGGGTATCAAGAGACCCAGTACTTC,CATSAQGYQETQYF,-,-,TRBJ2-5,TRBV15
TGTGCCAGCAGTCGGTACGAGACAGGGTTCAGCAATCAGCCCCAGCATTTT,CASSRYETGFSNQPQHF,-,TRBD1,TRBJ1-5,TRBV6-1
TGCAGCGTTGAAGGGCATCCGGGAGGGGAGCTGTTTTTT,CSVEGHPGGELFF,-,-,TRBJ2-2,TRBV29-1
TGTGCCAGTAGGAGACAGGAGTCCTACGAGCAGTACTTC,CASRRQESYEQYF,-,-,TRBJ2-7,TRBV19
TGCAGTGCTAGAGAGGAGGGCCTGGGCAATCAGCCCCAGCATTTT,CSAREEGLGNQPQHF,many,-,TRBJ1-5,TRBV20-1
TGCAGCCTTTCGGACAGCCGTAGGGGGGCTTTCTTT,CSLSDSRRGAFF,few,-,TRBJ1-1,TRBV29-1
TGTGCCAGCAGCTTGAACAGGGGGGTTGCATCTGAAGCTTTCTTT,CASSLNRGVASEAFF,-,TRBD1,TRBJ1-1,TRBV7-9
TGTGCCAGCAGTCTACAGGCCCCGGTTACGGAGACGCAGTATTTT,CASSLQAPVTETQYF,many,-,TRBJ2-3,TRBV28
TGTGCCAGCTCACCACGGACAGGGGGCGATACCGGCTACACCTTC,CASSPRTGGDTGYTF,few,TRBD1,TRBJ1-2,TRBV18
TGTGCCAGCAGCCCAGGACAGGGTAGACAAGAGACCCAGTACTTC,CASSPGQGRQETQYF,many,TRBD1,TRBJ2-5,TRBV7-9